A single sample is the source of the 6 T cell receptor beta chains below, sequenced in a study of blood T cell repertoires in COVID-19. Method: immunoSEQ multiplex PCR; TCRdb's copy keeps in-frame clones and lacks some. This repertoire shows around 340,000 clones, around 83% found once; its top ten account for around 3%. Source material: peripheral blood. The receptors were gathered from a man aged 25-45 years with active or convalescent COVID-19.

Points on this clone: Distinct nucleotide sequences in the sample also encode this CDR3. V is TRBV30 and J is TRBJ2-2, with 9 bases lining up with TRBD2. Germline V CDR1 and CDR2: GTSNPN, SVGIG (reference sequence). Germline trimming cut 2 bases from V and 5 bases from J; bases unmatched to any gene: 12. The CDR3 loop spans 17 amino acids. The CDR3 reads CAWSSLAGGQGTGELFF. Here the CDR3 DNA reads TGTGCCTGGAGTTCCCTCGCGGGGGGGCAGGGTACCGGGGAGCTGTTTTTT.

The rearrangement links TRBV11-2 to TRBJ1-1; TRBD1 aligns across 8 bases. V gave up 2 bases and J gave up 0 bases; unmatched junction bases: 5. Germline lookup yields CDR1 SGHAT and CDR2 FQNNGV. This CDR3 has 16 residues. CDR3 in amino acids: CASSLKWTGMNTEAFF. In DNA, the CDR3 is TGTGCCAGCAGCTTAAAGTGGACAGGGATGAACACTGAAGCTTTCTTT.

The chain carries TRBV6-5 and TRBJ2-3, with 10 bases aligning to TRBD1. Germline V gives CDR1 MNHEY, CDR2 SVGAGI. Trimming at V came to 8 bases and at J to 2 bases, leaving 7 bases not matched to a gene. The CDR3 has 15 amino acids. CDR3 in amino acids: CASFGTGDPTDTQYF. DNA of the CDR3: TGTGCCAGCTTTGGGACAGGGGACCCCACAGATACGCAGTATTTT.

The CDR3 DNA follows: TGTGCCAGCAGCGCTCCTAAGACTAGCGTATACGAGCAGTTCTTC. Residues: CASSAPKTSVYEQFF. The chain couples TRBV11-2 to TRBJ2-1; 8 bases are a match to TRBD2. The CDR3 totals 15 residues. Germline V lookup: CDR1 SGHAT, CDR2 FQNNGV. J lost 10 bases, V lost 5 bases, and 13 bases had no gene match.

The V call is TRBV5-4, the J call TRBJ2-7, with D unresolved. V was clipped by 9 bases and J by 3 bases, with 25 bases between them. The CDR3 has 16 residues. Germline V gene data show CDR1 as SGHNT and CDR2 as YYREEE (reference sequence). The CDR3: CATAVGTASQLYEQYF. CDR3 bases: TGTGCCACCGCGGTGGGTACGGCTTCTCAGCTCTACGAGCAGTACTTC.

This sequence joins TRBV6-5 and TRBJ1-4, with a weak D call TRBD1 (5 bases). Per germline, CDR1 MNHEY and CDR2 SVGAGI. This CDR3 comprises 11 residues. Trimming took 4 bases from V and 11 from J, leaving 8 bases between them. CDR3 coding DNA: TGTGCCAGCAGTTCCCAGGGTAAACTGTTTTTT. Translated, it gives CASSSQGKLFF.